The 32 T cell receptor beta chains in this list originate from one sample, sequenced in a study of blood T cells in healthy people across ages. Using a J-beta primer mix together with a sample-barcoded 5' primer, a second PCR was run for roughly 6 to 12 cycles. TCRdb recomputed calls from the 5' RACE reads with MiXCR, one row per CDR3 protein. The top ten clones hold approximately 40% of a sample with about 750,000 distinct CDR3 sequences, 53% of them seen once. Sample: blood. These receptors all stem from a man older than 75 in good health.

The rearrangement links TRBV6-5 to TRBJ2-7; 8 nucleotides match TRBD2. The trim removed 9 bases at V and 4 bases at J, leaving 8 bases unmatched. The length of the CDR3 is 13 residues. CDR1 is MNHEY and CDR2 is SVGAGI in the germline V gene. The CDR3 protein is CASKLAEEYEQYF. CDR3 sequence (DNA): TGTGCCAGTAAACTAGCGGAGGAGTACGAGCAGTACTTC.

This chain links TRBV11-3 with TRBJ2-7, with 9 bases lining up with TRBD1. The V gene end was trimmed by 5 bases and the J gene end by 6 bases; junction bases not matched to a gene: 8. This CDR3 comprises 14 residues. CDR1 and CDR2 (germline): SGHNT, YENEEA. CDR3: CASSAGTGSGEQYF. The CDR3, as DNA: TGTGCCAGCAGCGCCGGGACAGGGAGCGGCGAGCAGTACTTC.

The CDR3 DNA sequence: TGTGCCAGCAGCCCAAAGGACAGGAACTATGGCTACACCTTC. Translation: CASSPKDRNYGYTF. V gene TRBV9 combines with J gene TRBJ1-2; 7 bases map to TRBD1. CDR3 size: 14 residues. Germline assignment: CDR1 SGDLS and CDR2 YYNGEE. With V trimmed by 4 bases and J by 2 bases, 5 bases remained unmatched.

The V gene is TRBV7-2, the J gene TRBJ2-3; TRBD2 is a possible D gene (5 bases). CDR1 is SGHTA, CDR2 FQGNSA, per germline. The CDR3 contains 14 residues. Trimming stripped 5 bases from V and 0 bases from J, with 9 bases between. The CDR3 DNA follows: TGTGCCAGCAGCCGCGGACTGAGCACAGATACGCAGTATTTT. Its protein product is CASSRGLSTDTQYF.

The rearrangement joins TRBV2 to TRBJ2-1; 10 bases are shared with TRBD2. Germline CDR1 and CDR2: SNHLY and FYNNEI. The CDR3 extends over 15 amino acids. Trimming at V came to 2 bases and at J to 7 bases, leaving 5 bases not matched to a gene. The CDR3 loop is CASSELAGVFNEQFF. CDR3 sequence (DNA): TGTGCCAGCAGTGAACTAGCGGGAGTTTTTAATGAGCAGTTCTTC.

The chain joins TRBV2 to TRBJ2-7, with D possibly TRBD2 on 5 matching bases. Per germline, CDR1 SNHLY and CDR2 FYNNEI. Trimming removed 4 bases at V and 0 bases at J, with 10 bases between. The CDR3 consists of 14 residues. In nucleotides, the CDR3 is TGTGCCAGCAGTGGTCCGGGGAGCTCCTACGAGCAGTACTTC. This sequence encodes CASSGPGSSYEQYF.

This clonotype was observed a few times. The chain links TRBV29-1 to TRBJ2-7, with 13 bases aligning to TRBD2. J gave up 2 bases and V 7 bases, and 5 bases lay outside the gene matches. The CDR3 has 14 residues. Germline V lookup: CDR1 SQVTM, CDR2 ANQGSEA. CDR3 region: CSALGLAGPYEQYF. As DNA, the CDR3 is TGCAGCGCCCTGGGACTAGCGGGACCCTACGAGCAGTACTTC.

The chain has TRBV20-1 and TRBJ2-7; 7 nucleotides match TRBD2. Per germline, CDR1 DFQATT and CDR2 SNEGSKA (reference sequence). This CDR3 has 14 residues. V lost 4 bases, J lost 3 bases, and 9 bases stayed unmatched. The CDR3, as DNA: TGCAGTGCTAATCCCGGGACTACCTACTACGAGCAGTACTTC. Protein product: CSANPGTTYYEQYF.

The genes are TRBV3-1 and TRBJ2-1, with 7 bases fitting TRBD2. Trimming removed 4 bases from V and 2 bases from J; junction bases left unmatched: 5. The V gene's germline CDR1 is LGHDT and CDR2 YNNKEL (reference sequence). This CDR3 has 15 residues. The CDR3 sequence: CASSPGGLPYNEQFF. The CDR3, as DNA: TGTGCCAGCAGCCCTGGGGGACTACCCTACAATGAGCAGTTCTTC.

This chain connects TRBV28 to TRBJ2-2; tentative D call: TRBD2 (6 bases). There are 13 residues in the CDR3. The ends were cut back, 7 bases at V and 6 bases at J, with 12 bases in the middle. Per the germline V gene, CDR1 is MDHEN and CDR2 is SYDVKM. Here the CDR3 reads CASKGGVAGELFF. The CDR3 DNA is TGTGCCAGCAAGGGAGGCGTGGCCGGGGAGCTGTTTTTT. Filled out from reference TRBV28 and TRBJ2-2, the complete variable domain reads DVKVTQSSRYLVKRTGEKVFLECVQDMDHENMFWYRQDPGLGLRLIYFSYDVKMKEKGDIPEGYSVSREKKERFSLILESASTNQTSMYLCASKGGVAGELFFGEGSRLTVL.

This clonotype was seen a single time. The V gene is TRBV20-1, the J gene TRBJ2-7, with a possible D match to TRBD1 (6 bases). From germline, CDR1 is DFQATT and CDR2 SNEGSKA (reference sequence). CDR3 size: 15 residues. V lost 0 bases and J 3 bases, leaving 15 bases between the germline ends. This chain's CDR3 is CSARDKGQLYYEQYF. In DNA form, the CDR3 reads TGCAGTGCTAGAGATAAAGGACAGCTTTACTACGAGCAGTACTTC.

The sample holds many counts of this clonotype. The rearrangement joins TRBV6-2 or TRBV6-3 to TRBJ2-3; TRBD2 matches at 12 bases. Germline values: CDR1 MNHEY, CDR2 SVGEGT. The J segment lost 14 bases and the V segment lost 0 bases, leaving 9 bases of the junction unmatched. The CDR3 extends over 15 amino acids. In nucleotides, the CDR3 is TGTGCCAGCAGTTACTCGTCTAGCGGGAGGGCAGGCGCGTATTTT. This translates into CASSYSSSGRAGAYF.

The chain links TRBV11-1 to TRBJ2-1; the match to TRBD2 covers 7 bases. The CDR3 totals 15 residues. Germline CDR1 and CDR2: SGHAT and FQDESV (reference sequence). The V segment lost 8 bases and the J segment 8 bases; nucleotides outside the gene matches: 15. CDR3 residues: CASSEWRETKDEQFF. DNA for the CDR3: TGTGCCAGCTCGGAGTGGCGGGAGACCAAAGATGAGCAGTTCTTC.

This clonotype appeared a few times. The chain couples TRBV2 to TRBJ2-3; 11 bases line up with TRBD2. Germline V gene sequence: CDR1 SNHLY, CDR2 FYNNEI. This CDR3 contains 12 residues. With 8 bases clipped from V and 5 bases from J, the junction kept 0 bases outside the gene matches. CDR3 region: CASGLAGDTQYF. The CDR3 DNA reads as TGTGCCAGCGGACTAGCGGGAGATACGCAGTATTTT.

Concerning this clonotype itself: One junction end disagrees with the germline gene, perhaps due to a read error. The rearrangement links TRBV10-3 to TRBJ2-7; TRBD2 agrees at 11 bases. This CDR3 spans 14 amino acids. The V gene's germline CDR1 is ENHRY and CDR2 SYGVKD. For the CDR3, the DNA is TGCGCCATCAGCACTAGCGGGAGAATGGACGAGCAGTACTTC. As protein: CAISTSGRMDEQYF.

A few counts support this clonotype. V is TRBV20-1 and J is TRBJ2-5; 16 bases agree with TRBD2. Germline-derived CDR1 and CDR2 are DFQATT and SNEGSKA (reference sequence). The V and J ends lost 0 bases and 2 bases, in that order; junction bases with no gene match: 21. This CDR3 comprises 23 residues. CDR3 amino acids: CSARDPGLAGGPSSTGRQETQYF. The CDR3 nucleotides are TGCAGTGCTAGAGATCCGGGACTAGCGGGAGGGCCGTCGTCAACGGGTCGACAAGAGACCCAGTACTTC.

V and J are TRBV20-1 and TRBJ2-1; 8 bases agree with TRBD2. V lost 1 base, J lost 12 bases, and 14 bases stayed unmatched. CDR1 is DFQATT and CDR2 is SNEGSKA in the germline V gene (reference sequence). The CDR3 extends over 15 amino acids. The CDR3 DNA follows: TGCAGTGCTAGAGCTCAGACTAGCGATGTGAGGGTGCAGTTCTTC. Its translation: CSARAQTSDVRVQFF.

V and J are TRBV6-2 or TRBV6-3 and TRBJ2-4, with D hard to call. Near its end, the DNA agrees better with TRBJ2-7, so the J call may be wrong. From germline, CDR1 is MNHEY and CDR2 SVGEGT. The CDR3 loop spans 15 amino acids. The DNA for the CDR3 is TGTGCCAGCGATCGCCAGAGCTTCCGCTCCTACGAGCAGTACTTC. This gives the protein CASDRQSFRSYEQYF.

CDR3 DNA: TGCAGTGCTAGAGATCCGGCCAGGGGCGAGGATAATTCACCCCTCCACTTT. The encoded protein is CSARDPARGEDNSPLHF. This rearrangement joins TRBV20-1 to TRBJ1-6, with D maybe TRBD1 (6 bases). V lost 0 bases and J lost 5, with 17 bases in between. The CDR3 runs 17 residues. Germline V CDR1 and CDR2: DFQATT, SNEGSKA (reference sequence).

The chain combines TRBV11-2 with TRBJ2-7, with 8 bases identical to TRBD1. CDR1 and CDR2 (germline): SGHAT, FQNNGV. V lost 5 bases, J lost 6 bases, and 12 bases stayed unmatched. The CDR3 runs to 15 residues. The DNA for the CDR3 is TGTGCCAGCAGCCTCCCATGGGCAGGGGGCGCCGAGCAGTACTTC. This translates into CASSLPWAGGAEQYF.

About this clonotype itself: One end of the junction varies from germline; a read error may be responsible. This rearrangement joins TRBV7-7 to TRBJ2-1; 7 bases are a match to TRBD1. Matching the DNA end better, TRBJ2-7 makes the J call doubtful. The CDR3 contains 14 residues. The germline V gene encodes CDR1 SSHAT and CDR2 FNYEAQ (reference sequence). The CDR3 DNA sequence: TGTGCTAGCAGCTTCGGGACAGCTTACAATGAGCAGTACTTC. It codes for CASSFGTAYNEQYF.

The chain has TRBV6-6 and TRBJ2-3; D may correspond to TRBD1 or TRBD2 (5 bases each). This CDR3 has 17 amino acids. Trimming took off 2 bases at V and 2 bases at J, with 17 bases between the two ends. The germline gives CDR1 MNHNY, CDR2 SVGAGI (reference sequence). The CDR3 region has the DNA TGTGCCAGCAGTTACGCGTCGGGGCAGCGTTTCACAGATACGCAGTATTTT. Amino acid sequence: CASSYASGQRFTDTQYF.

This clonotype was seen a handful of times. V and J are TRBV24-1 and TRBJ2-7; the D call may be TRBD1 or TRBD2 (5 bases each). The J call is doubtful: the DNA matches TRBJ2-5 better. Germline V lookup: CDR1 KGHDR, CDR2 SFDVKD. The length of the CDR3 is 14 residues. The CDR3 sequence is CATQGGGAEETQYF. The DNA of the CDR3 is TGTGCCACCCAGGGTGGGGGTGCCGAGGAGACCCAGTACTTC.

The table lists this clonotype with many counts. CDR3 bases: TGCGCCAGCAGCTTACCAGGACGGTCTCGAAATGAGCAGTTCTTC. Translated: CASSLPGRSRNEQFF. The chain carries TRBV4-1 and TRBJ2-1; D not certain. Germline CDR1 is MGHRA and CDR2 is YSYEKL. The CDR3 spans 15 residues. Trimming shortened V by 5 bases and J by 7 bases, and 18 bases separated the two germline ends.

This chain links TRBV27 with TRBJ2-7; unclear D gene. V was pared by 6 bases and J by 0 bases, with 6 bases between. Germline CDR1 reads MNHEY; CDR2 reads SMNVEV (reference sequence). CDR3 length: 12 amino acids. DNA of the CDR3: TGTGCCAGCAGGGGCAGCTCCTACGAGCAGTACTTC. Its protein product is CASRGSSYEQYF.

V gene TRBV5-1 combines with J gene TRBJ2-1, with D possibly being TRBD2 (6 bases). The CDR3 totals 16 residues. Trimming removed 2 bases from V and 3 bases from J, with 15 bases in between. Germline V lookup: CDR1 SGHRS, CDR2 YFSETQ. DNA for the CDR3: TGCGCCAGCAGCTTCGGAGGGGTAGTCGGCTACAATGAGCAGTTCTTC. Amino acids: CASSFGGVVGYNEQFF.

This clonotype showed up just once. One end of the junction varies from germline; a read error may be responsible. In DNA form, the CDR3 reads TGTGCCAGCAGTCGTCATTTGGGCGGGAACACCAGGGAGCTGTTTTTT. Protein sequence: CASSRHLGGNTRELFF. J is TRBJ2-2 and V is TRBV12-3 or TRBV12-4; tentative D call: TRBD2 (6 bases). The CDR3 extends over 16 amino acids.

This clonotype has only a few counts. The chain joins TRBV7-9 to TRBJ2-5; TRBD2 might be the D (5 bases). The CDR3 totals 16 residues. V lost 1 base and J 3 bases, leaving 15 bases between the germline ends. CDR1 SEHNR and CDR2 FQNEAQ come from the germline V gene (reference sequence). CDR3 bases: TGTGCCAGCAGCTTAGGGTTACTAGTATTAGAAGAGACCCAGTACTTC. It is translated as CASSLGLLVLEETQYF.

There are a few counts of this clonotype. CDR3 nucleotide sequence: TGTGCCAGCAGCCTAGCGGACTCTAGCACAGATACGCAGTATTTT. Translated: CASSLADSSTDTQYF. The V call is TRBV5-5, the J call TRBJ2-3, with TRBD2 identical over 7 bases. J was trimmed by 0 bases and V by 4 bases; bases with no gene match: 5. The CDR3 sequence is 15 residues long. The germline CDR1 and CDR2 sequences are SGHKS and YYEKEE (reference sequence).

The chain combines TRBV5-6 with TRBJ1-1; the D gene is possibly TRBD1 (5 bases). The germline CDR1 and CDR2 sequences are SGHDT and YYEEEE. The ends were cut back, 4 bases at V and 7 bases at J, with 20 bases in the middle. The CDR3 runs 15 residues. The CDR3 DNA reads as TGTGCCAGCAGCGGACTACAGGTTTTATCTCATGAAGCTTTCTTT. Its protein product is CASSGLQVLSHEAFF.

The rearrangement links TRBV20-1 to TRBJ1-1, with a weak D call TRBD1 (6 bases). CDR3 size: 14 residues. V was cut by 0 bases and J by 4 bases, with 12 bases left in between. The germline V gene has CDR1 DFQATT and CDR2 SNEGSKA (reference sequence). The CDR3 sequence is CSAREGGRSTEAFF. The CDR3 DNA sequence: TGCAGTGCTAGAGAGGGGGGGCGGAGCACTGAAGCTTTCTTT.

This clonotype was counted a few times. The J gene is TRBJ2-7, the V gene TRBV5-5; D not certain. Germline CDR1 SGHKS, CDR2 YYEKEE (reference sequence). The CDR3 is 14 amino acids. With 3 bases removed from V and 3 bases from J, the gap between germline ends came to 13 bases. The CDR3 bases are TGTGCCAGCAGCTCCGGACCTAGTGTCTACGAGCAGTACTTC. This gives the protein CASSSGPSVYEQYF.